This passage covers 28 T cell receptor beta chains from one sample sequenced in a study of blood T cell repertoires in COVID-19. Libraries were prepared by immunoSEQ multiplex PCR; TCRdb keeps only in-frame clonotypes and omits some of them. In the table there are 200,000 or so clones, around 84% of which are singletons. The sample comprised peripheral blood. These receptors all stem from a human donor in a cohort sampled during active COVID-19.

V usage is TRBV3-1 (or the pseudogene TRBV3-2) and J usage is TRBJ2-7; D is possibly TRBD2 (6 bases). CDR1 and CDR2 (germline): LGHDT, YNNKEL (reference sequence). Trimming took 4 bases from V and 4 from J, leaving 17 bases between them. The CDR3 has 15 amino acids. CDR3: CASSPRGGEFYEQYF. CDR3 coding DNA: TGTGCCAGCAGCCCCCGCGGAGGGGAATTTTACGAGCAGTACTTC.

The V call is TRBV6-1, the J call TRBJ2-2, with 8 bases aligning to TRBD2. The CDR3 contains 16 residues. CDR1 and CDR2 from the germline V gene are MNHNS and SASEGT. V was pared by 1 base and J by 7 bases, with 8 bases of the junction left unmatched. The CDR3 reads CASSEDSGSVDGELFF. The CDR3 DNA is TGTGCCAGCAGTGAAGACAGCGGGAGTGTCGACGGGGAGCTGTTTTTT.

A remark on this clone: Other DNA sequences in the sample encode the same CDR3. The rearrangement uses TRBV19 and TRBJ1-6, with a possible D match to TRBD1 (6 bases). CDR1 LNHDA and CDR2 SQIVND come from the germline V gene (reference sequence). Trimming pared 9 bases from V and 7 bases from J, leaving 13 bases between. There are 13 residues in the CDR3. Written as DNA, the CDR3 is TGTGCCAGCCGGACAGCCCTGAATTCACCCCTCCACTTT. Protein product: CASRTALNSPLHF.

The chain has TRBV5-1 and TRBJ2-3; D is unresolved. Germline V gives CDR1 SGHRS, CDR2 YFSETQ. CDR3 length: 13 residues. The V and J ends lost 0 bases and 4 bases respectively, with 6 bases between them. The DNA for the CDR3 is TGCGCCAGCAGCTTGGAATCAGCAGATACGCAGTATTTT. This encodes CASSLESADTQYF. The complete variable domain, with remaining parts taken from reference TRBV5-1 and TRBJ2-3, reads KAGVTQTPRYLIKTRGQQVTLSCSPISGHRSVSWYQQTPGQGLQFLFEYFSETQRNKGNFPGRFSGRQFSNSRSEMNVSTLELGDSALYLCASSLESADTQYFGPGTRLTVL.

The rearrangement joins TRBV9 to TRBJ2-1; 7 bases are shared with TRBD2. Trimming took 3 bases from V and 13 from J; bases not matched to a gene: 4. This CDR3 is 11 amino acids long. Germline values: CDR1 SGDLS, CDR2 YYNGEE. The CDR3 loop is CASSAGLVQFF. In DNA, the CDR3 is TGTGCCAGCAGCGCCGGACTAGTTCAGTTCTTC.

The genes are TRBV6-5 and TRBJ1-3, with D uncertain. The CDR3 sequence is 13 residues long. Germline V gene data show CDR1 as MNHEY and CDR2 as SVGAGI. The V and J ends lost 3 bases and 2 bases respectively, with 5 bases between them. CDR3 sequence: CASSYSTGNTIYF. CDR3 DNA sequence: TGTGCCAGCAGTTATAGTACTGGAAACACCATATATTTT.

The chain uses TRBV11-2 and TRBJ1-1; D not resolved. The CDR3 consists of 14 residues. With 1 base removed from V and 0 bases from J, the gap between germline ends came to 6 bases. Germline V CDR1 and CDR2: SGHAT, FQNNGV. CDR3 sequence (DNA): TGTGCCAGCAGCTTAGTAGAAATGAACACTGAAGCTTTCTTT. It is translated as CASSLVEMNTEAFF.

This chain joins TRBV19 and TRBJ1-5, with 9 bases matching TRBD1. This CDR3 has 16 residues. Per the germline V gene, CDR1 is LNHDA and CDR2 is SQIVND (reference sequence). The trim removed 5 bases at V and 3 bases at J, leaving 8 bases unmatched. The CDR3 nucleotides are TGTGCCAGTAGTCCCGGGACAGGGCGTTCCAATCAGCCCCAGCATTTT. Protein sequence: CASSPGTGRSNQPQHF.

The chain links TRBV27 to TRBJ2-2; D is perhaps TRBD2 (6 bases). The V end was cut by 2 bases, the J end by 4 bases, with 8 bases between. Germline V gene data show CDR1 as MNHEY and CDR2 as SMNVEV (reference sequence). The CDR3 has 14 amino acids. CDR3 protein: CASSLEGGTGELFF. As DNA, the CDR3 is TGTGCCAGCAGTTTAGAGGGAGGCACCGGGGAGCTGTTTTTT.

The chain combines TRBV11-1 with TRBJ1-1; D ambiguous. Trimming took off 3 bases at V and 1 base at J, with 12 bases between the two ends. Germline V CDR1 and CDR2: SGHAT, FQDESV (reference sequence). The length of the CDR3 is 15 residues. DNA of the CDR3: TGTGCCAGCAGCTTCGGCTTCGCGGAGAACACTGAAGCTTTCTTT. Residues: CASSFGFAENTEAFF.

CDR3 in amino acids: CASSLVGGAGSGANVLTF. The DNA for the CDR3 is TGTGCCAGCAGCTTGGTGGGGGGGGCTGGCTCTGGGGCCAACGTCCTGACTTTC. V is TRBV5-5 and J is TRBJ2-6; tentatively, D is TRBD2 (7 bases). The V gene's germline CDR1 is SGHKS and CDR2 YYEKEE (reference sequence). Trimming stripped 0 bases from V and 0 bases from J, with 13 bases between. This CDR3 region has 18 residues.

The gene calls are TRBV18 and TRBJ2-3; no clear D gene. This CDR3 has 13 amino acids. Trimming removed 2 bases from V and 14 bases from J, with 17 bases in between. Germline V lookup: CDR1 KGHSH, CDR2 LQKENI. In DNA form, the CDR3 reads TGTGCCAGCTCACCAGATGTGTCCCTGAGTCCGTATTTT. As protein: CASSPDVSLSPYF. The full variable domain, completed using reference TRBV18 and TRBJ2-3, is NAGVMQNPRHLVRRRGQEARLRCSPMKGHSHVYWYRQLPEEGLKFMVYLQKENIIDESGMPKERFSAEFPKEGPSILRIQQVVRGDSAAYFCASSPDVSLSPYFGPGTRLTVL.

The CDR3 DNA follows: TGTGCCAGTAGCGTACAGGGTAACTCCTACAATGAGCAGTTCTTC. It is translated as CASSVQGNSYNEQFF. The V call is TRBV19, the J call TRBJ2-1; a weak D match, TRBD1 (6 bases). Trimming removed 6 bases at V and 0 bases at J, with 12 bases between. The CDR3 is made up of 15 amino acids. Germline assignment: CDR1 LNHDA and CDR2 SQIVND (reference sequence).

This clone was seen a handful of times. The chain combines TRBV18 with TRBJ1-5; D unresolved. Trimming shortened V by 3 bases and J by 2 bases, and 8 bases separated the two germline ends. The CDR3 length is 14 residues. Germline CDR1 reads KGHSH; CDR2 reads LQKENI. The CDR3, as DNA: TGTGCCAGCTCACCTGGCCTGGGCAATCAGCCCCAGCATTTT. Protein product: CASSPGLGNQPQHF.

This rearrangement joins TRBV19 to TRBJ2-6, with D possibly TRBD2 on 5 matching bases. This CDR3 is 13 amino acids long. Germline V gives CDR1 LNHDA, CDR2 SQIVND (reference sequence). With 9 bases removed from V and 4 bases from J, the gap between germline ends came to 10 bases. The CDR3 region has the DNA TGTGCCAGCACACGCGGGGGGGCCAACGTCCTGACTTTC. It translates to CASTRGGANVLTF. Full variable domain (remainder filled in from reference TRBV19 and TRBJ2-6): DGGITQSPKYLFRKEGQNVTLSCEQNLNHDAMYWYRQDPGQGLRLIYYSQIVNDFQKGDIAEGYSVSREKKESFPLTVTSAQKNPTAFYLCASTRGGANVLTFGAGSRLTVL.

This clone was detected once. The rearrangement joins TRBV21-1 to TRBJ1-3. TRBV21-1 is a known pseudogene. The CDR3 extends over 16 amino acids. CDR3 DNA: TGTGCCGTCCCGAGGAGGGCTGACGTCTCTGGAAACACCATATATTTT. Translated: CAVPRRADVSGNTIYF.

This chain uses TRBV9 with TRBJ2-1, with D possibly TRBD1 on 5 matching bases. CDR3 length: 14 amino acids. Germline CDR1 and CDR2: SGDLS and YYNGEE. The V end lost 1 base, the J end lost 4 bases, and 9 bases lay between the germline ends. The CDR3 bases are TGTGCCAGCAGCGTAATGACAGCGTACAATGAGCAGTTCTTC. This encodes CASSVMTAYNEQFF.

The rearrangement joins TRBV7-8 to TRBJ1-3; D not certain. Germline CDR1 reads SGHVS; CDR2 reads FQNEAQ. The CDR3 spans 12 residues. The V gene lost 5 bases and the J gene lost 7 bases, with 9 bases spanning the gap. CDR3 nucleotide sequence: TGTGCCAGCAGCGCGCGCGAGAACACCATATATTTT. Its translation: CASSARENTIYF.

This sequence joins TRBV3-1 (or the pseudogene TRBV3-2) and TRBJ1-1; 8 bases are shared with TRBD1. CDR3 length equals 16 residues. Germline CDR1 reads LGHDT; CDR2 reads YNNKEL (reference sequence). The trim removed 3 bases at V and 3 bases at J, leaving 9 bases unmatched. The CDR3 nucleotides are TGTGCCAGCAGCCATAGATCCGGACAGGGATACACTGAAGCTTTCTTT. Its protein is CASSHRSGQGYTEAFF.

V and J are TRBV19 and TRBJ2-7; D may be TRBD2 (5 bases). The germline gives CDR1 LNHDA, CDR2 SQIVND (reference sequence). The V end was cut by 3 bases, the J end by 4 bases, with 13 bases between. This CDR3 region has 14 residues. CDR3 in DNA: TGTGCCAGTAGTATGGCGAGCGGCCCATACGAGCAGTACTTC. This gives the protein CASSMASGPYEQYF. Based on the CDR3 plus reference TRBV19 and TRBJ2-7, the full variable domain is DGGITQSPKYLFRKEGQNVTLSCEQNLNHDAMYWYRQDPGQGLRLIYYSQIVNDFQKGDIAEGYSVSREKKESFPLTVTSAQKNPTAFYLCASSMASGPYEQYFGPGTRLTVT.

V is TRBV5-6 and J is TRBJ2-5; TRBD2 is a possible D gene (5 bases). CDR1 SGHDT and CDR2 YYEEEE come from the germline V gene. The CDR3 loop spans 13 amino acids. The germline V and J ends were trimmed by 2 bases and 5 bases, with 10 bases remaining between them. The CDR3 DNA follows: TGTGCCAGCAGCTTTCATCCGGGGGAGACCCAGTACTTC. Translating it yields CASSFHPGETQYF.

The CDR3: CASSYSTGELFF. CDR3 bases: TGTGCCAGCAGTTATTCCACCGGGGAGCTGTTTTTT. This chain joins TRBV2 and TRBJ2-2; D gene ambiguous. V lost 5 bases to trimming and J lost 4 bases, with 5 bases between them. Per germline, CDR1 SNHLY and CDR2 FYNNEI. The CDR3 is 12 residues long.

This sequence joins TRBV5-1 and TRBJ2-1, with 11 nucleotides matching TRBD2. The germline CDR1 and CDR2 sequences are SGHRS and YFSETQ. The CDR3 spans 20 residues. J gave up 0 bases and V 0 bases, and 11 bases lay outside the gene matches. For the CDR3, the DNA is TGCGCCAGCAGCTTGGGACTAGCGGGATCTACTCGAAGCTCCTACAATGAGCAGTTCTTC. The encoded protein is CASSLGLAGSTRSSYNEQFF.

This clone was picked up a small number of times. The rearrangement links TRBV21-1 to TRBJ2-2; TRBD1, the table's D call, lacks a check against the DNA. TRBV21-1 has pseudogene status. This CDR3 region has 16 residues. The chain's CDR3 is CASSKDRPANTGELFF. CDR3 nucleotide sequence: TGTGCCAGCAGCAAAGACAGACCCGCGAACACCGGGGAGCTGTTTTTT.

The V and J genes are TRBV5-1 and TRBJ2-3; 8 bases line up with TRBD1. CDR3 length: 14 amino acids. Per germline, CDR1 SGHRS and CDR2 YFSETQ. V shed 4 bases and J 6 bases; nucleotides not matched to a gene: 7. CDR3 sequence: CASSTRQGSDTQYF. CDR3 coding DNA: TGCGCCAGCAGCACAAGACAGGGGTCGGATACGCAGTATTTT.

The rearrangement joins TRBV5-1 to TRBJ2-7, with 7 bases identical to TRBD1. The CDR3 is 14 residues long. The trim removed 4 bases at V and 3 bases at J, leaving 7 bases unmatched. The germline V gene encodes CDR1 SGHRS and CDR2 YFSETQ. DNA for the CDR3: TGCGCCAGCAGCCCGGGGACAGCGAACTACGAGCAGTACTTC. It is translated as CASSPGTANYEQYF.

The chain recombines TRBV28 with TRBJ2-1, with D possibly TRBD1 on 6 matching bases. Germline V CDR1 and CDR2: MDHEN, SYDVKM. The CDR3 length is 19 residues. Trimming took 6 bases from V and 6 from J, leaving 30 bases between them. CDR3 nucleotides: TGTGCCAGCAGCAGGGAAGTATGGGGGCTAGCAGTTCACTCCAATGAGCAGTTCTTC. It codes for CASSREVWGLAVHSNEQFF.

The rearrangement uses TRBV4-1 and TRBJ1-2; no reliable D call. V was clipped by 0 bases and J by 6 bases, with 11 bases between them. The germline V gene has CDR1 MGHRA and CDR2 YSYEKL. The CDR3 loop spans 14 amino acids. The CDR3 DNA is TGCGCCAGCAGCCAAGAGAGGGCCGGGAATGGCTACACCTTC. It codes for CASSQERAGNGYTF.